Presented here are 3 T cell receptor beta chains from one specimen sequenced in a study of vaccination effects on CD4 cells after COVID-19. No antigen has been identified for these receptors. Profiling relied on immunoSEQ multiplex PCR, and the TCRdb table lists in-frame clones only, not all of them. This table has around 30,000 clones, 77% appearing once. With the ViraFEST assay, the study expanded antigen-specific CD4+ T cells using viral peptide pools, then sequenced them. Researchers isolated CD4+ T cells once about eleven days of culture had elapsed. This individual tested PCR-positive for SARS-CoV-2 infection between March and December 2020. Source: CD4+ T cells from PBMCs cultured with HCoV-NL63 spike peptides, taken before COVID-19 vaccination. These receptor sequences come from a human donor who had a prior SARS-CoV-2 infection.

The V and J genes are TRBV5-4 and TRBJ2-7; 8 nucleotides align to TRBD1. This CDR3 region has 13 residues. V lost 5 bases and J lost 5; bases outside the gene matches: 6. In germline, CDR1 is SGHNT, CDR2 YYREEE (reference sequence). The CDR3 here is CASSPTGVDEQYF. The CDR3 nucleotides are TGTGCCAGCAGTCCGACAGGGGTCGACGAGCAGTACTTC.

In its sample, this clone was seen once. The chain employs TRBV18 and TRBJ1-1; D is possibly TRBD1 (6 bases). CDR3 length: 16 residues. V was pared by 3 bases and J by 3 bases, with 17 bases between. Looked up from germline, CDR1 is KGHSH and CDR2 is LQKENI. The CDR3 protein is CASSPNRVFGDTEAFF. In nucleotides, the CDR3 is TGTGCCAGCTCACCCAACAGGGTCTTTGGGGACACTGAAGCTTTCTTT.

J is TRBJ1-2 and V is TRBV7-8, with 10 bases matching TRBD1. The CDR3 runs 17 residues. In germline, CDR1 is SGHVS, CDR2 FQNEAQ. V was pared by 6 bases and J by 8 bases, with 18 bases of the junction left unmatched. CDR3 in DNA: TGTGCCAGCAGTTCCCGCCCCCGACCAGGACAGGGGGAGGGCTACACCTTC. Residues: CASSSRPRPGQGEGYTF.